This T cell receptor beta chain was sequenced during a study of identical twins. CDR3 length: 14 residues. V was clipped by 1 base and J by 2 bases, with 9 bases between them. Germline CDR1 LGHNA, CDR2 YNFKEQ. TCRdb fed the 5' RACE reads into MiXCR, producing one record per CDR3 protein. The table records about 290,000 distinct CDR3 sequences, more than 8% of them present only once. This clonotype was counted between two and nine times. In addition, the sample was reused for a study of yellow fever vaccine responses in identical twins.

This sequence was found in a woman aged 18-30 years in good health. Sequencing input: CD8+ T cells sorted from blood. The chain is built from TRBV4-2 and TRBJ2-7, with D perhaps matching TRBD2 (7 bases). CDR3 amino acids: CASSQGGGTYEQYF. In DNA, the CDR3 is TGTGCCAGCAGCCAAGGGGGGGGCACCTACGAGCAGTACTTC.